The rows below give T cell receptor beta chains drawn from one sample of a study of blood T cells in healthy people across ages. TCRdb re-called the 5' RACE reads through MiXCR, storing one row per CDR3 protein. This table holds approximately 850,000 distinct CDR3 sequences, around 42% found once. The specimen sequenced was blood. These receptor sequences come from a man aged 60-69 years in good health. CDR3s leave out the opening cysteine and the closing phenylalanine or tryptophan. The order of the fields is D gene, clone size, V gene, J gene, CDR3 protein. D genes are given only for firm matches. Size is omitted from some rows. Given values are once, few, many or a class for expanded clones.

d_gene: -
abundance: few
v_gene: TRBV3-1
j_gene: TRBJ2-7
CDR3aa: ASSQMDRAYEQY

d_gene: -
abundance: -
v_gene: TRBV10-3
j_gene: TRBJ2-3
CDR3aa: AISKEPDTQY

d_gene: -
abundance: -
v_gene: TRBV12-3/TRBV12-4
j_gene: TRBJ1-4
CDR3aa: ASSRTGSGKLF

d_gene: TRBD2
abundance: -
v_gene: TRBV29-1
j_gene: TRBJ2-3
CDR3aa: SVALLAGKTDTQY

d_gene: TRBD1
abundance: -
v_gene: TRBV20-1
j_gene: TRBJ2-7
CDR3aa: SARTGGYEQY

d_gene: TRBD1
abundance: few
v_gene: TRBV6-6
j_gene: TRBJ1-2
CDR3aa: ASSPTGGIYGYT

d_gene: -
abundance: -
v_gene: TRBV7-2
j_gene: TRBJ2-6
CDR3aa: ASSLGHAGANVLT

d_gene: TRBD1
abundance: -
v_gene: TRBV29-1
j_gene: TRBJ1-2
CDR3aa: SVDYGTGAFYGYT

d_gene: -
abundance: -
v_gene: TRBV6-6
j_gene: TRBJ1-5
CDR3aa: ASSYKWNQPQH

d_gene: -
abundance: once
v_gene: TRBV18
j_gene: TRBJ1-2
CDR3aa: ASSPMVTAGDYGYT

d_gene: TRBD1
abundance: -
v_gene: TRBV5-1
j_gene: TRBJ1-1
CDR3aa: ASSRTGTEGTEAF

d_gene: -
abundance: -
v_gene: TRBV7-2
j_gene: TRBJ2-1
CDR3aa: ASSLGNAIYNEQF

d_gene: TRBD1
abundance: many
v_gene: TRBV2
j_gene: TRBJ2-5
CDR3aa: ASKQGTGGETQY

d_gene: -
abundance: -
v_gene: TRBV6-2/TRBV6-3
j_gene: TRBJ2-7
CDR3aa: ASSEHPSSYEQY

d_gene: TRBD1
abundance: few
v_gene: TRBV7-9
j_gene: TRBJ1-1
CDR3aa: ASSFGTGQGENTEAF

d_gene: -
abundance: few
v_gene: TRBV29-1
j_gene: TRBJ2-1
CDR3aa: SVVVLTKAFSSYNEQF

d_gene: -
abundance: -
v_gene: TRBV7-2
j_gene: TRBJ2-2
CDR3aa: ASSLAPGLAGTGELF

d_gene: -
abundance: -
v_gene: TRBV4-1
j_gene: TRBJ2-5
CDR3aa: ASSQETTAQGTQY

d_gene: -
abundance: -
v_gene: TRBV25-1
j_gene: TRBJ2-3
CDR3aa: ASSDRGRTKGADTQY

d_gene: TRBD1
abundance: -
v_gene: TRBV20-1
j_gene: TRBJ2-7
CDR3aa: SARDPLAGGDYEQY

d_gene: -
abundance: medium-sized
v_gene: TRBV11-3
j_gene: TRBJ1-1
CDR3aa: ASNTLHGTEAF

d_gene: TRBD1
abundance: few
v_gene: TRBV7-2
j_gene: TRBJ2-5
CDR3aa: ASSTSGTGETQY

d_gene: TRBD2
abundance: -
v_gene: TRBV15
j_gene: TRBJ2-5
CDR3aa: ATSRDVTSGVETQY

d_gene: TRBD1
abundance: -
v_gene: TRBV20-1
j_gene: TRBJ2-6
CDR3aa: SARLQGAGANVLT

d_gene: TRBD1
abundance: -
v_gene: TRBV11-2
j_gene: TRBJ1-2
CDR3aa: ASSLEGGQIYGYT

d_gene: -
abundance: -
v_gene: TRBV6-1
j_gene: TRBJ2-1
CDR3aa: ASREVGGQF

d_gene: TRBD1
abundance: once
v_gene: TRBV12-3/TRBV12-4
j_gene: TRBJ1-1
CDR3aa: AGSSRDSYRTF

d_gene: TRBD1
abundance: -
v_gene: TRBV5-5
j_gene: TRBJ2-7
CDR3aa: ASNLVPGGQGYEQY

d_gene: TRBD1
abundance: few
v_gene: TRBV12-3/TRBV12-4
j_gene: TRBJ1-5
CDR3aa: ASSLTGDENQPQH

d_gene: -
abundance: -
v_gene: TRBV2
j_gene: TRBJ2-1
CDR3aa: ASYVGGTYNEQF

d_gene: -
abundance: -
v_gene: TRBV5-1
j_gene: TRBJ2-7
CDR3aa: ASSSVVRDEQY

d_gene: -
abundance: many
v_gene: TRBV5-1
j_gene: TRBJ2-7
CDR3aa: ASSLRTPTYEQY

d_gene: TRBD1
abundance: -
v_gene: TRBV19
j_gene: TRBJ2-7
CDR3aa: ASSSSTGHNEQY

d_gene: TRBD2
abundance: few
v_gene: TRBV20-1
j_gene: TRBJ2-1
CDR3aa: SASARESYNEQF

d_gene: -
abundance: -
v_gene: TRBV11-3
j_gene: TRBJ1-2
CDR3aa: ASSLGTTTNYGYT

d_gene: -
abundance: -
v_gene: TRBV9
j_gene: TRBJ2-3
CDR3aa: ASSGNREHIEDTQY

d_gene: -
abundance: -
v_gene: TRBV5-6
j_gene: TRBJ1-2
CDR3aa: ASSLGYRAIYGYT

d_gene: -
abundance: -
v_gene: TRBV13
j_gene: TRBJ2-7
CDR3aa: ASSSSDRVAGEQY

d_gene: -
abundance: -
v_gene: TRBV7-8
j_gene: TRBJ2-1
CDR3aa: ASSLGVDWESSYNEQF

d_gene: TRBD1
abundance: -
v_gene: TRBV10-3
j_gene: TRBJ1-2
CDR3aa: AIKPTGAGYGYT

d_gene: TRBD1
abundance: few
v_gene: TRBV18
j_gene: -
CDR3aa: ASSSPGQGYYEQY

d_gene: -
abundance: -
v_gene: TRBV12-3/TRBV12-4
j_gene: TRBJ2-3
CDR3aa: ASSLFGEGTDTQY

d_gene: -
abundance: -
v_gene: TRBV4-3
j_gene: TRBJ1-2
CDR3aa: ASSRAGEGSYGYT

d_gene: -
abundance: -
v_gene: TRBV6-5
j_gene: TRBJ2-5
CDR3aa: ASSYSQWSKETQY

d_gene: -
abundance: -
v_gene: TRBV20-1
j_gene: TRBJ2-2
CDR3aa: SASSANTGELF

d_gene: TRBD1
abundance: -
v_gene: TRBV7-8
j_gene: TRBJ2-1
CDR3aa: ASSLGTGKEIYNEQF

d_gene: TRBD1
abundance: -
v_gene: TRBV11-2
j_gene: TRBJ2-7
CDR3aa: ASSMDRNNEQY